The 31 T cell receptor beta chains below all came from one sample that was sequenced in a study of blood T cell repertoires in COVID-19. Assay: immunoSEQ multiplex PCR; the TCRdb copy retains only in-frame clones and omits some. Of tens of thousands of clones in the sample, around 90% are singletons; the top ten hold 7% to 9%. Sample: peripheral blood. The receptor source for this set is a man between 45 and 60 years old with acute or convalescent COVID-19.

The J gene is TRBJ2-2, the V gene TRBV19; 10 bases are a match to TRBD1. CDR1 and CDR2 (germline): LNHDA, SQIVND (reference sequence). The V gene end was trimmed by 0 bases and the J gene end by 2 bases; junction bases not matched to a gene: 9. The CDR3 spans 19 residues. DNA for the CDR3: TGTGCCAGTAGTATAGATTTAGGGAGACAGGGGGCAAACACCGGGGAGCTGTTTTTT. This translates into CASSIDLGRQGANTGELFF.

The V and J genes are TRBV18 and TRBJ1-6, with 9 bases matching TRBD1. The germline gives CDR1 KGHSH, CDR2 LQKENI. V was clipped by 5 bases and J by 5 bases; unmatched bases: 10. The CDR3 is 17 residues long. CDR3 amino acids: CASSIDLTGGNNSPLHF. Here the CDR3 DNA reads TGTGCCAGCTCAATCGACCTGACAGGGGGGAATAATTCACCCCTCCACTTT.

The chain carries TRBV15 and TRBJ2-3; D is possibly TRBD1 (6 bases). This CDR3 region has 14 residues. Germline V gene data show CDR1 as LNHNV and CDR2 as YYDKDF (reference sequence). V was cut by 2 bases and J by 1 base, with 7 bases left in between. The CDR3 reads CATSRRQGTDTQYF. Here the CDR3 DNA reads TGTGCCACCAGCAGAAGACAGGGCACAGATACGCAGTATTTT.

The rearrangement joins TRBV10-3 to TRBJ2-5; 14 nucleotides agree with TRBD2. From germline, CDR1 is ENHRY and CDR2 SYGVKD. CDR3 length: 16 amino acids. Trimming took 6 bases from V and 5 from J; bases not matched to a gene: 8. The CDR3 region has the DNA TGTGCCATCAGCACCGGGACTAGCGGGGGCATGGAGACCCAGTACTTC. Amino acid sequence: CAISTGTSGGMETQYF.

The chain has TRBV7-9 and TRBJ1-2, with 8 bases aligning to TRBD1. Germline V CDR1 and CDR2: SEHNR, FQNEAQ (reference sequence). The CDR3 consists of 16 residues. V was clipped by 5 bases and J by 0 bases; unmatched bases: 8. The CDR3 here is CASSPRQGSANYGYTF. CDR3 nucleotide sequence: TGTGCCAGCAGCCCCAGACAGGGGAGTGCTAACTATGGCTACACCTTC.

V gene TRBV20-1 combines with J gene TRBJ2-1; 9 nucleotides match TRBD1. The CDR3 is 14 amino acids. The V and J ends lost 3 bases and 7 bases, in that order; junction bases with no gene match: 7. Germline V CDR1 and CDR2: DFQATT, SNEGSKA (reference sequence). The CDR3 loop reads CSASGTGTINEQFF. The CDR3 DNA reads TGCAGTGCTAGTGGGACAGGGACAATTAATGAGCAGTTCTTC.

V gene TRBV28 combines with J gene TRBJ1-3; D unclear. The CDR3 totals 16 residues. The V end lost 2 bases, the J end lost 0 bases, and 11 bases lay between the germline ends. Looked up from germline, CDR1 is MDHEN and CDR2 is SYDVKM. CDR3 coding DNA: TGTGCCAGCAGTTTAGTCCTTCTTAGCTCTGGAAACACCATATATTTT. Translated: CASSLVLLSSGNTIYF.

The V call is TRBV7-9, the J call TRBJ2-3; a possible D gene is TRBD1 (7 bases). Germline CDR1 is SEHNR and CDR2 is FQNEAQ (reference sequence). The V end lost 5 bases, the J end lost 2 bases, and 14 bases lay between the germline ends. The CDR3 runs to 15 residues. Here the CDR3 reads CASSRSRGDTDTQYF. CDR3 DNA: TGTGCCAGCAGCCGTTCCAGGGGGGACACAGATACGCAGTATTTT.

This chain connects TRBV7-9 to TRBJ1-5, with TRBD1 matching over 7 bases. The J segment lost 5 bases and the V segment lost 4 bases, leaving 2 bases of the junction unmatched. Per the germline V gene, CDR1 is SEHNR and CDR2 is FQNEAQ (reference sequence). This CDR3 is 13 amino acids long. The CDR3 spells CASSSDRDQPQHF. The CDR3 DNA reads TGTGCCAGCAGCTCCGACAGGGATCAGCCCCAGCATTTT.

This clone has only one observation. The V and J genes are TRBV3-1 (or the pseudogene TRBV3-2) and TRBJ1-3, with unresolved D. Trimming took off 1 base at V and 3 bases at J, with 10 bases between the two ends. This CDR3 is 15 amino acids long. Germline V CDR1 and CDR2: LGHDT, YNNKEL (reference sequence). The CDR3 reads CASSQGGLGGNTIYF. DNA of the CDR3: TGTGCCAGCAGCCAAGGCGGTTTAGGTGGAAACACCATATATTTT.

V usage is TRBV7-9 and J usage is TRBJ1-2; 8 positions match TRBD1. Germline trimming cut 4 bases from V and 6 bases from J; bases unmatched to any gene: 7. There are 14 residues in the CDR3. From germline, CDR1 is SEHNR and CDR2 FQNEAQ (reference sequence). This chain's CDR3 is CASSWTGSGNGYTF. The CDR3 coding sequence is TGTGCCAGCAGCTGGACAGGGTCGGGTAATGGCTACACCTTC.

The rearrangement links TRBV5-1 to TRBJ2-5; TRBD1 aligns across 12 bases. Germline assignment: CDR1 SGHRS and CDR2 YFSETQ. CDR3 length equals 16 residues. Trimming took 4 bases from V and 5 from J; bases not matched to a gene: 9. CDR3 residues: CASSPMGQGAKETQYF. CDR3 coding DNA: TGCGCCAGCAGCCCGATGGGACAGGGGGCTAAGGAGACCCAGTACTTC.

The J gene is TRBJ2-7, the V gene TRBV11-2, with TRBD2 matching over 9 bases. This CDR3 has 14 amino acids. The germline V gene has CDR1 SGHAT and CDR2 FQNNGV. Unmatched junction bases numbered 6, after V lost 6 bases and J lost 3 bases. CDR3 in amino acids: CASRPSGTHYEQYF. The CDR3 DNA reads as TGTGCCAGCAGACCTAGCGGGACCCACTACGAGCAGTACTTC.

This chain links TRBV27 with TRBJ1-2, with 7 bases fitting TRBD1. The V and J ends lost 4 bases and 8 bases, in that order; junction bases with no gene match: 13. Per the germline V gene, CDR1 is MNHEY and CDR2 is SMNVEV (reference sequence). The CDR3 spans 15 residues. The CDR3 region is CASSSPRAGGGGYTF. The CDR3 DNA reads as TGTGCCAGCAGTTCCCCGCGGGCAGGGGGAGGAGGCTACACCTTC.

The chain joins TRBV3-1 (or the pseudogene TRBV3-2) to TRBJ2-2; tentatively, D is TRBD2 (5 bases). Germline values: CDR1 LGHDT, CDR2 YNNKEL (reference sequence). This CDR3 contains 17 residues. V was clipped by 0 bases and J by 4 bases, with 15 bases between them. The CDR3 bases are TGTGCCAGCAGCCAAGATGTATCGAAGCGGCCCACCGGGGAGCTGTTTTTT. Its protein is CASSQDVSKRPTGELFF.

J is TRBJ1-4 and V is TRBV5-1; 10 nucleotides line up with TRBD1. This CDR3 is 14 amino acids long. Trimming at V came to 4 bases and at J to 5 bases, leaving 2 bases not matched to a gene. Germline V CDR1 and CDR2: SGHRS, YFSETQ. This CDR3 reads CASSQGQGNEKLFF. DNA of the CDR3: TGCGCCAGCAGCCAGGGACAGGGGAATGAAAAACTGTTTTTT.

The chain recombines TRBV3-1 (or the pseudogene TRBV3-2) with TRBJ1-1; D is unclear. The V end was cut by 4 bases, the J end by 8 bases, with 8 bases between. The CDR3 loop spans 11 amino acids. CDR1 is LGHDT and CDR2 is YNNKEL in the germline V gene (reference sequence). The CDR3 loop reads CASSLGDEAFF. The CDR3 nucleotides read TGTGCCAGCAGCCTGGGAGACGAAGCTTTCTTT.

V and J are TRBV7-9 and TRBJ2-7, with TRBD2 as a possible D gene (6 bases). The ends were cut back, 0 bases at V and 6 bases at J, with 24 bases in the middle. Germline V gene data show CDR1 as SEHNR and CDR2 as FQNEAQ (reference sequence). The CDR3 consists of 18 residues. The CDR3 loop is CASSLAVGGLLGAGEQYF. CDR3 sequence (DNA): TGTGCCAGCAGCTTAGCGGTCGGGGGATTGTTGGGTGCGGGCGAGCAGTACTTC. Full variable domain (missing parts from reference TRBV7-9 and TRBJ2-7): DTGVSQNPRHKITKRGQNVTFRCDPISEHNRLYWYRQTLGQGPEFLTYFQNEAQLEKSRLLSDRFSAERPKGSFSTLEIQRTEQGDSAMYLCASSLAVGGLLGAGEQYFGPGTRLTVT.

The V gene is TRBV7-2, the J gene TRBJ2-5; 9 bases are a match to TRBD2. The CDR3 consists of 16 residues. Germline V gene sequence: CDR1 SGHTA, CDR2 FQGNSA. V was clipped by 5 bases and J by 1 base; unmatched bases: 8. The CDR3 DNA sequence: TGTGCCAGCAGCCCCCGACTAGCGGCTCTCCAAGAGACCCAGTACTTC. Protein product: CASSPRLAALQETQYF. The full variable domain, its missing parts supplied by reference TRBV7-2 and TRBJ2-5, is GAGVSQSPSNKVTEKGKDVELRCDPISGHTALYWYRQSLGQGLEFLIYFQGNSAPDKSGLPSDRFSAERTGGSVSTLTIQRTQQEDSAVYLCASSPRLAALQETQYFGPGTRLLVL.

The CDR3 here is CASSILGYLGNSPLHF. The CDR3 DNA reads as TGTGCCAGTAGTATATTGGGTTACCTGGGCAATTCACCCCTCCACTTT. The chain couples TRBV19 to TRBJ1-6; D gene unclear. The V gene's germline CDR1 is LNHDA and CDR2 SQIVND (reference sequence). V gave up 2 bases and J gave up 7 bases, with 15 bases separating them. The CDR3 has 16 residues.

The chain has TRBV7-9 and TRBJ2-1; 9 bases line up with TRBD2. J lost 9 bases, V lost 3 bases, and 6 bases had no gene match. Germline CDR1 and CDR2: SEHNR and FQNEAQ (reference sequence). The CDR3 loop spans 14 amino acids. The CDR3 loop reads CASSFGGRASEQFF. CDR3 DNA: TGTGCCAGCAGCTTCGGCGGGAGGGCCAGTGAGCAGTTCTTC.

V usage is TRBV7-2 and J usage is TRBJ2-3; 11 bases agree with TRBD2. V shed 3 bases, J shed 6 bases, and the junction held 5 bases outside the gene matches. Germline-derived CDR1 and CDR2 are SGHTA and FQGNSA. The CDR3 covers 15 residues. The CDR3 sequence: CASSFSGGAADTQYF. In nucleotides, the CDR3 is TGTGCCAGCAGCTTTAGCGGGGGGGCCGCGGATACGCAGTATTTT. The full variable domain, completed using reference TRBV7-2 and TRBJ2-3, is GAGVSQSPSNKVTEKGKDVELRCDPISGHTALYWYRQSLGQGLEFLIYFQGNSAPDKSGLPSDRFSAERTGGSVSTLTIQRTQQEDSAVYLCASSFSGGAADTQYFGPGTRLTVL.

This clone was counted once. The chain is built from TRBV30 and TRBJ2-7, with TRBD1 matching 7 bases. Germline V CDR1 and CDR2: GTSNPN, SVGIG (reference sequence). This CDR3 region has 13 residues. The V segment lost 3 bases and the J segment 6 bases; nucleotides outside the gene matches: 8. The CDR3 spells CAWSLQGSSEQYF. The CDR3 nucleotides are TGTGCCTGGAGCTTACAGGGGTCGTCCGAGCAGTACTTC.

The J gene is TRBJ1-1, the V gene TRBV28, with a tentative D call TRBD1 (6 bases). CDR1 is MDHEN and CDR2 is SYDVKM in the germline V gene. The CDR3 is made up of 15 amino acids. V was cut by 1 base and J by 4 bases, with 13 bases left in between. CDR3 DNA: TGTGCCAGCAGTTTATTCTGGGGGCGCGGCACTGAAGCTTTCTTT. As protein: CASSLFWGRGTEAFF.

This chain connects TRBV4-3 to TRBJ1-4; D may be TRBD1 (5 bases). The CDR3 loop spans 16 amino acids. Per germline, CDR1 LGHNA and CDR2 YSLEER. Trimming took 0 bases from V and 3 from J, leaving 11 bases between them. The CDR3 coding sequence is TGCGCCAGCAGCCAAGACTTGGGGGGGGCTAATGAAAAACTGTTTTTT. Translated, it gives CASSQDLGGANEKLFF.

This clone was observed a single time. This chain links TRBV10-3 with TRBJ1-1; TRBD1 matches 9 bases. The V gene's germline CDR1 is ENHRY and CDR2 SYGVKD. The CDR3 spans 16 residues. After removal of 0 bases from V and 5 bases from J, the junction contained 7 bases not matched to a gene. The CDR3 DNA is TGTGCCATCAGTGAGTCGGAGGACAGGGGCGGGACTGAAGCTTTCTTT. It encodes CAISESEDRGGTEAFF.

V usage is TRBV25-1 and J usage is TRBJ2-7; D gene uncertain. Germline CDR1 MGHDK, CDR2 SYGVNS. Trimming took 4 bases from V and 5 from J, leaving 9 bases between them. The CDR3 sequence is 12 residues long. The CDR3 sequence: CASSGDKDEQYF. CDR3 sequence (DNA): TGTGCCAGCAGTGGCGACAAGGACGAGCAGTACTTC.

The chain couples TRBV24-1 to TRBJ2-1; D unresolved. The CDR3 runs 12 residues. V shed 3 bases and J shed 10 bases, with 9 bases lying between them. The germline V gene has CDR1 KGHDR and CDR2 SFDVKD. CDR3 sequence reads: CATSDPLREQFF. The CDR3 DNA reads TGTGCCACCAGTGATCCACTCCGAGAGCAGTTCTTC.

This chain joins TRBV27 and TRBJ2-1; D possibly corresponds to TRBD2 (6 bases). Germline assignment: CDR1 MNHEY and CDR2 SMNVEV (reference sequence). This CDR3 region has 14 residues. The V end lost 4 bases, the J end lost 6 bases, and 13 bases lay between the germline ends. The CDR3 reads CASSSSRTTNEQFF. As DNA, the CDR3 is TGTGCCAGCAGTTCCAGCAGGACTACCAATGAGCAGTTCTTC.

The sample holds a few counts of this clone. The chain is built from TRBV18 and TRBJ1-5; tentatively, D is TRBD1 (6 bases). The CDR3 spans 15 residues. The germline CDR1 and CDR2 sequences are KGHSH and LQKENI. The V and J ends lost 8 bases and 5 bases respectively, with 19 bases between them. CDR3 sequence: CASARTVPGDQPQHF. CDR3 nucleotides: TGTGCCAGCGCCAGGACAGTACCAGGGGATCAGCCCCAGCATTTT.

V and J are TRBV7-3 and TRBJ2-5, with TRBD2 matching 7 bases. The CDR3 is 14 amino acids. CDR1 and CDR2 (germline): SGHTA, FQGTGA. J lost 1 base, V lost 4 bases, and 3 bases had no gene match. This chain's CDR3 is CASSSERGQETQYF. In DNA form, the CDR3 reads TGTGCCAGCAGCTCGGAGCGGGGCCAAGAGACCCAGTACTTC.